Listed below are T cell receptor beta chains from one sample, sequenced in a study of Graves' ophthalmopathy and Graves' hyperthyroidism. TCRdb redid the calling of the multiplex PCR reads with MiXCR, one entry per CDR3 protein. The sample lists approximately 700,000 distinct CDR3 sequences; roughly 41% were seen once. The sample consisted of peripheral blood. The receptors stem from an adult man with Graves' ophthalmopathy. Each CDR3 is given with its conserved first and last residue. A D gene is named only where the DNA matches it firmly. Size is stated for part of the rows, as once, few or many counts, or as a class when the clone is expanded.

v_gene: TRBV6-5; len: 16; abundance: NA; d_gene: TRBD1; j_gene: TRBJ1-2; CDR3nt: TGTGCCATCAGTGAATCCTACAGGGGAGGGGACTATGGCTACACCTTC; CDR3aa: CAISESYRGGDYGYTF
v_gene: TRBV29-1; len: 13; abundance: NA; d_gene: TRBD1; j_gene: TRBJ2-7; CDR3nt: TGCAGCGTGGGACAGGGGCTTCGTTACGAGCAGTACTTC; CDR3aa: CSVGQGLRYEQYF
v_gene: TRBV19; len: 17; abundance: few; d_gene: TRBD2; j_gene: TRBJ2-2; CDR3nt: TGTGCCAGTAGTATTAACCGAGCGGGAGTCGGTACCGGGGAGCTGTTTTTT; CDR3aa: CASSINRAGVGTGELFF
v_gene: TRBV30; len: 13; abundance: few; d_gene: NA; j_gene: TRBJ1-2; CDR3nt: TGTGCCTGGAGTAGAGGGGAAGGTCGGGGCTACACCTTC; CDR3aa: CAWSRGEGRGYTF
v_gene: TRBV15; len: 15; abundance: once; d_gene: TRBD1; j_gene: TRBJ1-1; CDR3nt: TGTGCCACGAGGAGGCAGGGGGGAGTCCTCAGAGGAACTTTCTTT; CDR3aa: CATRRQGGVLRGTFF
v_gene: TRBV6-5; len: 16; abundance: many; d_gene: NA; j_gene: TRBJ1-3; CDR3nt: TGTGCCAGCAGTTACTCGCCGGAGAGCTCTGGAAACACCATATATTTT; CDR3aa: CASSYSPESSGNTIYF
v_gene: TRBV5-1; len: 14; abundance: few; d_gene: NA; j_gene: TRBJ2-3; CDR3nt: TGCGCCAGCAGCACCGGACGGACCACAGATACGCAGTATTTT; CDR3aa: CASSTGRTTDTQYF
v_gene: TRBV20-1; len: 14; abundance: many; d_gene: NA; j_gene: TRBJ1-2; CDR3nt: TGCAGTGCTACCTGGACAAGGGGGGGCTATGGCTACACCTTC; CDR3aa: CSATWTRGGYGYTF
v_gene: TRBV10-3; len: 14; abundance: NA; d_gene: TRBD1; j_gene: TRBJ1-2; CDR3nt: TGTGCCAGCAGTTACTCGACAGGGGTGGGTGGCTACACCTTC; CDR3aa: CASSYSTGVGGYTF
v_gene: TRBV3-1; len: 13; abundance: NA; d_gene: TRBD1; j_gene: TRBJ1-2; CDR3nt: TGTGCCAGCACCCCGGACAGGGAGTATGGCTACACCTTC; CDR3aa: CASTPDREYGYTF
v_gene: TRBV4-1; len: 16; abundance: few; d_gene: NA; j_gene: TRBJ1-4; CDR3nt: TGCGCCAGCAGGGACCTCGTAAGAGCCGTCCATGAAAAACTGTTTTTT; CDR3aa: CASRDLVRAVHEKLFF
v_gene: TRBV19; len: 14; abundance: few; d_gene: NA; j_gene: TRBJ2-7; CDR3nt: TGTGCCTGGAGGAGGACAGACTTATCCTACGAGCAGTACTTC; CDR3aa: CAWRRTDLSYEQYF
v_gene: TRBV29-1; len: 11; abundance: NA; d_gene: NA; j_gene: TRBJ1-2; CDR3nt: TGCAGCGTTGAAGATGATTGGGGAAACACCTTC; CDR3aa: CSVEDDWGNTF
v_gene: TRBV5-6; len: 12; abundance: many; d_gene: NA; j_gene: TRBJ1-2; CDR3nt: TGTGCCAGCACTCTGATGGAGTCTGGCTACACCTTC; CDR3aa: CASTLMESGYTF
v_gene: TRBV9; len: 15; abundance: NA; d_gene: NA; j_gene: TRBJ1-1; CDR3nt: TGTGCCAGCAGCCAAGAAAGGGGGGCGAGGACTGAAGCTTTCTTT; CDR3aa: CASSQERGARTEAFF
v_gene: TRBV10-3; len: 12; abundance: few; d_gene: NA; j_gene: TRBJ2-5; CDR3nt: TGTGCCATCAGTGAGTCTCAGGGTACCCAGTACTTC; CDR3aa: CAISESQGTQYF
v_gene: TRBV7-7; len: 17; abundance: NA; d_gene: TRBD1; j_gene: TRBJ2-6; CDR3nt: TGTGCTAGCAGCGTTGAAACAGGGGATACTGGGGCCAACGTCCTGACTTTC; CDR3aa: CASSVETGDTGANVLTF
v_gene: TRBV29-1; len: 13; abundance: NA; d_gene: TRBD1; j_gene: TRBJ2-7; CDR3nt: TGCAGCGTTAGCCGGGACAGGGGATACGAGCAGTACTTC; CDR3aa: CSVSRDRGYEQYF
v_gene: TRBV27; len: 15; abundance: few; d_gene: NA; j_gene: TRBJ1-2; CDR3nt: TGTGCCAGCAGTTTGTCGTCAGGAGGCGGCTATGGCTACACCTTC; CDR3aa: CASSLSSGGGYGYTF
v_gene: TRBV2; len: 15; abundance: NA; d_gene: TRBD1; j_gene: TRBJ1-6; CDR3nt: TGTGCCAGCAGGGACAGGCCCATCTTCGGGGCACCCCTCCACTTT; CDR3aa: CASRDRPIFGAPLHF
v_gene: TRBV25-1; len: 15; abundance: NA; d_gene: TRBD1; j_gene: TRBJ1-1; CDR3nt: TGTGCCAGCAGTGAATATCGGACAGGGAACACTGAAGCTTTCTTT; CDR3aa: CASSEYRTGNTEAFF
v_gene: TRBV6-5; len: 16; abundance: few; d_gene: NA; j_gene: TRBJ2-6; CDR3nt: TGTGCCAGCAGTTACTCGGCCCAACCTGGGGCCAACGTCCTGACTTTC; CDR3aa: CASSYSAQPGANVLTF